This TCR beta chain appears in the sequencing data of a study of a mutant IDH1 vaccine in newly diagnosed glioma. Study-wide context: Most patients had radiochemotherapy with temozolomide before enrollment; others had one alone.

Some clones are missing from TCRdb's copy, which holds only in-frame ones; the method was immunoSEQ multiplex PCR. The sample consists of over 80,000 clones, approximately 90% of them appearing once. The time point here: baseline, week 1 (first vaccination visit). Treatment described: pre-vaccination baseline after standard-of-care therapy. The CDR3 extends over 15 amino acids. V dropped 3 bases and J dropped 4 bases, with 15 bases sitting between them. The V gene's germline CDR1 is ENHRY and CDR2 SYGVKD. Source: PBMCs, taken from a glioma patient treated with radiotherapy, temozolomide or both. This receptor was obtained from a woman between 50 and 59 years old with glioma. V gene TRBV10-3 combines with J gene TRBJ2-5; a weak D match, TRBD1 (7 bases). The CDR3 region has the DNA TGTGCCATCAGTGACCGCGGGACAGTAGGAGAGACCCAGTACTTC. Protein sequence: CAISDRGTVGETQYF.